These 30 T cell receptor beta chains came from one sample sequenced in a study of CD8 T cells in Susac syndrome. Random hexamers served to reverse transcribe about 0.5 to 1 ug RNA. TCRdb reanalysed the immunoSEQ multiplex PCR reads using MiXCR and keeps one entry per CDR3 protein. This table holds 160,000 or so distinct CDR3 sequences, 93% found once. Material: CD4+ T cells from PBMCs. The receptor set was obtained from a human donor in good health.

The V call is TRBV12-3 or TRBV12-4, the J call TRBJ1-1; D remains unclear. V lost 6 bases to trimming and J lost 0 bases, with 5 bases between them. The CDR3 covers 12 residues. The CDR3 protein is CASSDMNTEAFF. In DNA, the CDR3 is TGTGCCAGCAGCGATATGAACACTGAAGCTTTCTTT.

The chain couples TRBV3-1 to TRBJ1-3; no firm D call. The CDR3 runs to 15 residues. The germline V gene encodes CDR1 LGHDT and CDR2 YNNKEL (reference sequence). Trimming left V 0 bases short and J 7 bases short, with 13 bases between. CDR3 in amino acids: CASSQEAKWANTIYF. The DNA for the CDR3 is TGTGCCAGCAGCCAAGAGGCGAAGTGGGCGAACACCATATATTTT.

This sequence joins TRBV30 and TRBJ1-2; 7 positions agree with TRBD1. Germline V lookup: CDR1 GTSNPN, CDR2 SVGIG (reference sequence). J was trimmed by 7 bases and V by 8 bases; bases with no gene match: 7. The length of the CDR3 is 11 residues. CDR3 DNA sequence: TGTGCCACCTCAGGGGGGGGTGGCTACACCTTC. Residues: CATSGGGGYTF.

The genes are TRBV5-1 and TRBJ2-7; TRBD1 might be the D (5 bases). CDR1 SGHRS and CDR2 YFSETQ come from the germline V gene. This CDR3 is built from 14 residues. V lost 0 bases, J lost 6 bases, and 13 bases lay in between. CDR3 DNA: TGCGCCAGCAGCTTGGATGCGCAGGGTGGCGAGCAGTACTTC. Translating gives CASSLDAQGGEQYF.

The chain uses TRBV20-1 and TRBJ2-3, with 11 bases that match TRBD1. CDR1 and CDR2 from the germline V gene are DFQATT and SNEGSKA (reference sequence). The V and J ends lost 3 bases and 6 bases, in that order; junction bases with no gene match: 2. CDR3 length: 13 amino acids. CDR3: CSARGQGVDTQYF. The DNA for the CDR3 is TGCAGTGCTAGGGGACAGGGGGTGGATACGCAGTATTTT.

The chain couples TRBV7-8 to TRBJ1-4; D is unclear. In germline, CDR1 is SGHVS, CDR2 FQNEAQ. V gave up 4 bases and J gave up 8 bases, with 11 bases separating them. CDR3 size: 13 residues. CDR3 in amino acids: CASSSSFWEKLFF. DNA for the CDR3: TGTGCCAGCAGCTCGAGCTTTTGGGAAAAACTGTTTTTT.

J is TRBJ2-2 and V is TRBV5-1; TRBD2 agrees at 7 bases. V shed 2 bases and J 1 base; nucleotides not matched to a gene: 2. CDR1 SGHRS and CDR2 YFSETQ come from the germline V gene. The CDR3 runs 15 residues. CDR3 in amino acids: CASSFGGVNTGELFF. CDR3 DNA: TGCGCCAGCAGCTTTGGGGGGGTGAACACCGGGGAGCTGTTTTTT. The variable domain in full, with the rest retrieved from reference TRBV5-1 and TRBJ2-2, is KAGVTQTPRYLIKTRGQQVTLSCSPISGHRSVSWYQQTPGQGLQFLFEYFSETQRNKGNFPGRFSGRQFSNSRSEMNVSTLELGDSALYLCASSFGGVNTGELFFGEGSRLTVL.

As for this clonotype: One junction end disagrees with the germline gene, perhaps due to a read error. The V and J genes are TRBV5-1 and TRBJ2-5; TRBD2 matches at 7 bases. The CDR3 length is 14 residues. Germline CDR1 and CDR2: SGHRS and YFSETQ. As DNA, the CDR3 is TGTGCCAGCAGCCCAGGGACTAACCAAGAGACCCAGTACTTC. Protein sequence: CASSPGTNQETQYF.

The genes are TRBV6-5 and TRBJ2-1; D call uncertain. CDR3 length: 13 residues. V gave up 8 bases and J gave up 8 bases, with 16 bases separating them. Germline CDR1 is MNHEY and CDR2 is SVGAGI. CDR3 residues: CASSVSPGDEQFF. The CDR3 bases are TGTGCCAGCTCCGTGTCCCCTGGCGATGAGCAGTTCTTC.

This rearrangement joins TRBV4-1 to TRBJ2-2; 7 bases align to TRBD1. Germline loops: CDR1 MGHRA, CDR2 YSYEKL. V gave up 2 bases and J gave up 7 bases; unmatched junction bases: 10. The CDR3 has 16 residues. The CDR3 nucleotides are TGCGCCAGCAGCCAACGTGGTAGGGGGCTTGGCGGGGAGCTGTTTTTT. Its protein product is CASSQRGRGLGGELFF.

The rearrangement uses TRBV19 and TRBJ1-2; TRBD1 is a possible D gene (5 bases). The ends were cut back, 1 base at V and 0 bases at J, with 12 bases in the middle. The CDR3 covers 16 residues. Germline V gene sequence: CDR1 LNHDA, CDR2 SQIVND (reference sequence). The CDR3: CASSIGQGPPNYGYTF. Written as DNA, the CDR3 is TGTGCCAGTAGTATAGGGCAGGGCCCTCCTAACTATGGCTACACCTTC.

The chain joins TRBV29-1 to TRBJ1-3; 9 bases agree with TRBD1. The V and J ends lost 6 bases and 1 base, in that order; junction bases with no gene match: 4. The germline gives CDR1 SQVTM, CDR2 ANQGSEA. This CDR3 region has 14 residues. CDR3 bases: TGCAGCGTGGCACAGGGGGCGTCTGGAAACACCATATATTTT. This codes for CSVAQGASGNTIYF.

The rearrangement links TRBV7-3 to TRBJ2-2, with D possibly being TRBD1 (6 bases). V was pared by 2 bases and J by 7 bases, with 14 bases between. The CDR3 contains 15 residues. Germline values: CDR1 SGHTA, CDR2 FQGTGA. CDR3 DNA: TGTGCCAGCAGCTTATATCAGGGGCTCGGCGGGGAGCTGTTTTTT. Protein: CASSLYQGLGGELFF.

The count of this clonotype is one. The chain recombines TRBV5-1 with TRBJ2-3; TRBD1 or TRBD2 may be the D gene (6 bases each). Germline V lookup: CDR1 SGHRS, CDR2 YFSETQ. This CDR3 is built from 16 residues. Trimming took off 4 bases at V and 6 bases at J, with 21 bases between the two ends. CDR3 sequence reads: CASSHGTSGAPDTQYF. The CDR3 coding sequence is TGCGCCAGCAGCCACGGGACCTCGGGGGCCCCGGATACGCAGTATTTT.

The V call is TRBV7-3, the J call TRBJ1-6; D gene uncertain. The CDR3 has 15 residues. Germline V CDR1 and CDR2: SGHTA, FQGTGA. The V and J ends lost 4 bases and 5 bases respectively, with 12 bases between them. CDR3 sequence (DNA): TGTGCCAGCAGCTACGACTGGGGAAATAATTCACCCCTCCACTTT. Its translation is CASSYDWGNNSPLHF.

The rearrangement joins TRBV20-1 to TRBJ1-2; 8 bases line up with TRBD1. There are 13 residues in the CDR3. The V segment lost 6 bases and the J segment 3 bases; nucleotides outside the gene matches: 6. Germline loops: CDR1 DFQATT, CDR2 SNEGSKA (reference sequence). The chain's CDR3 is CSARQGLDYGYTF. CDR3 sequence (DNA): TGCAGTGCCCGACAGGGGTTGGACTATGGCTACACCTTC.

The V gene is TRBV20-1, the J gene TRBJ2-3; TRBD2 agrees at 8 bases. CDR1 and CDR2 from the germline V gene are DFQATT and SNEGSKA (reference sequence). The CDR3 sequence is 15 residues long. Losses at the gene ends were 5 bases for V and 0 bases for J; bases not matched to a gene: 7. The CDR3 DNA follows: TGCAGTGCTCCGACTAGCGCCTCTAGCACAGATACGCAGTATTTT. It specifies CSAPTSASSTDTQYF.

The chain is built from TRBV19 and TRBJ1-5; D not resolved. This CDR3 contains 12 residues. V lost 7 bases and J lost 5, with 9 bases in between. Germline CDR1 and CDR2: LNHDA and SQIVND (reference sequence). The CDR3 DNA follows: TGTGCCAGTAAGGTGGAGGATCAGCCCCAGCATTTT. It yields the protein CASKVEDQPQHF.

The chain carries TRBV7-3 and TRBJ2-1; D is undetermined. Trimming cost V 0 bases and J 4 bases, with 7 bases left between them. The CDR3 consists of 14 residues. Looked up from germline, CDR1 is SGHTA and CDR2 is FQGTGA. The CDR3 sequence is CASSLTGPYNEQFF. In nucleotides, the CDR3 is TGTGCCAGCAGCTTAACAGGGCCTTACAATGAGCAGTTCTTC.

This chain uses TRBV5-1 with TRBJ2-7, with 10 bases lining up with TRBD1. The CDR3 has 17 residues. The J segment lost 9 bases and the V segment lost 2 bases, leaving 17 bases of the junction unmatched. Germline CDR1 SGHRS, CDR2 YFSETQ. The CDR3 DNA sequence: TGCGCCAGCAGCTTACTTTTGACAGGGGGCTACCTACGAGGGCAGTACTTC. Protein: CASSLLLTGGYLRGQYF.

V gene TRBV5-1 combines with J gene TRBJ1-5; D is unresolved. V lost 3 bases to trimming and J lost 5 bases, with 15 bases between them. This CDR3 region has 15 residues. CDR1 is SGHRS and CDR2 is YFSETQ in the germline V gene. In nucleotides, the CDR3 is TGCGCCAGCAGCTCGGAGGGCCGGACTGATCAGCCCCAGCATTTT. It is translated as CASSSEGRTDQPQHF.

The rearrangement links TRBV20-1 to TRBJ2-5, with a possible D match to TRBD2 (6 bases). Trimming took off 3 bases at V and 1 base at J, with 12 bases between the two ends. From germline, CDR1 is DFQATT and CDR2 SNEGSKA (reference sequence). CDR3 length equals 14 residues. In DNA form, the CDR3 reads TGCAGTGCTAGTGGCGGGGACGCCCAAGAGACCCAGTACTTC. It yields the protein CSASGGDAQETQYF.

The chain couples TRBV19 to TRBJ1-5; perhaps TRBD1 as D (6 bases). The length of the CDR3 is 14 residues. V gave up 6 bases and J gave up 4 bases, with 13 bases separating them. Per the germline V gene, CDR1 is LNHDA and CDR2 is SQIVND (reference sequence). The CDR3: CASSLATGNQPQHF. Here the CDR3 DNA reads TGTGCCAGTAGCCTTGCCACAGGGAATCAGCCCCAGCATTTT.

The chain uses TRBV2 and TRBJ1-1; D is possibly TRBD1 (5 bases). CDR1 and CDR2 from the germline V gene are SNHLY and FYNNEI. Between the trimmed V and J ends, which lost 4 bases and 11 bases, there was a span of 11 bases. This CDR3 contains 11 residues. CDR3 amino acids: CASSAAGRAFF. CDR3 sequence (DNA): TGTGCCAGCAGTGCGGCAGGGCGGGCTTTCTTT. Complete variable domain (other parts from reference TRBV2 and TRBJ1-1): EPEVTQTPSHQVTQMGQEVILRCVPISNHLYFYWYRQILGQKVEFLVSFYNNEISEKSEIFDDQFSVERPDGSNFTLKIRSTKLEDSAMYFCASSAAGRAFFGQGTRLTVV.

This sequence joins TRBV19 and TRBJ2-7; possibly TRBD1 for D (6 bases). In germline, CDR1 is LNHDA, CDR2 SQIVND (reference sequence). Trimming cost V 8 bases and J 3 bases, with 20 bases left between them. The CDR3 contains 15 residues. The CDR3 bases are TGTGCCAGTGCCCCAAGGGCAGGGACAAGCTACGAGCAGTACTTC. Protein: CASAPRAGTSYEQYF.

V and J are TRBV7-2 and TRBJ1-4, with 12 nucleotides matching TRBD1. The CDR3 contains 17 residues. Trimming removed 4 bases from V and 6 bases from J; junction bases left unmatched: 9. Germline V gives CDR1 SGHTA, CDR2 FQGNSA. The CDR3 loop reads CASSSPRDRGPDEKLFF. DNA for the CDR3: TGTGCCAGCAGCTCCCCTCGGGACAGGGGGCCCGATGAAAAACTGTTTTTT.

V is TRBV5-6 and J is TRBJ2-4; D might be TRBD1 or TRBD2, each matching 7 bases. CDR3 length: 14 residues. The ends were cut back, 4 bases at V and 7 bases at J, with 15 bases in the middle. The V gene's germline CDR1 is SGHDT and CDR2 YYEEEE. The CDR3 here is CASSAQGGTNIQYF. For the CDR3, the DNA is TGTGCCAGCAGCGCCCAGGGGGGGACCAACATTCAGTACTTC.

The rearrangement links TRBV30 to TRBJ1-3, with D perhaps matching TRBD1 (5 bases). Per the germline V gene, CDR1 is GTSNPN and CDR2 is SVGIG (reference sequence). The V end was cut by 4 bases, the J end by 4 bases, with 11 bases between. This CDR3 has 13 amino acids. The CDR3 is CAWTQGSGNTIYF. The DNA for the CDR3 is TGTGCCTGGACCCAGGGATCAGGAAACACCATATATTTT.

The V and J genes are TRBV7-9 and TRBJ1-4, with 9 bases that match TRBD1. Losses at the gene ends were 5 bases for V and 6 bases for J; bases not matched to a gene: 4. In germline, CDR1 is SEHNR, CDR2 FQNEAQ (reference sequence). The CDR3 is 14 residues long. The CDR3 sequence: CASSPGQGDEKLFF. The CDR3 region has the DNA TGTGCCAGCAGCCCGGGACAGGGAGATGAAAAACTGTTTTTT.

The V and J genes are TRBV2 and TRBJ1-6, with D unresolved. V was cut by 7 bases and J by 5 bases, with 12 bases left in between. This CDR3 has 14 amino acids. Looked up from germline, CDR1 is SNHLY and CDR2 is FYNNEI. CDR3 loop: CASILDGDNSPLHF. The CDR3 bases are TGTGCCAGCATATTAGACGGGGATAATTCACCCCTCCACTTT.